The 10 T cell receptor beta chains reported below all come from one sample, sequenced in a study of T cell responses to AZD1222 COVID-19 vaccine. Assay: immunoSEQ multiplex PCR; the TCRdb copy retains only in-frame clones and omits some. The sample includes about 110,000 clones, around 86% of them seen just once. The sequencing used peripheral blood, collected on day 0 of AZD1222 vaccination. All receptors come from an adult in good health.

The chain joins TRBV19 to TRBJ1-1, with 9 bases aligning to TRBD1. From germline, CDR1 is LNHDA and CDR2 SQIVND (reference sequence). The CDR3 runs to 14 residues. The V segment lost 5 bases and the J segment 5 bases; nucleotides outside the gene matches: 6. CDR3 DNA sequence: TGTGCCAGTAGTGAGACAGGGGGACGGACTGAAGCTTTCTTT. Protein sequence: CASSETGGRTEAFF.

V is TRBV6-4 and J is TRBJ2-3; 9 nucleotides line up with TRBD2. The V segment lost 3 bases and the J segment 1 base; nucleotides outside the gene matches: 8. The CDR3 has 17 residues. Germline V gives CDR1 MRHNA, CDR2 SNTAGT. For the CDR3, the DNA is TGTGCCAGCAGTGATTTACCGGGACTAGCAGGCACAGATACGCAGTATTTT. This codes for CASSDLPGLAGTDTQYF.

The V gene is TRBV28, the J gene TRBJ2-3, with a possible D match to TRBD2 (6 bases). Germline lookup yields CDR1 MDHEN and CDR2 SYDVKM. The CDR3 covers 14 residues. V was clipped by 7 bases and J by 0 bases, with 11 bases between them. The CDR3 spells CASINGGSTDTQYF. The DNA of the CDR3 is TGTGCCAGCATCAACGGGGGTAGCACAGATACGCAGTATTTT.

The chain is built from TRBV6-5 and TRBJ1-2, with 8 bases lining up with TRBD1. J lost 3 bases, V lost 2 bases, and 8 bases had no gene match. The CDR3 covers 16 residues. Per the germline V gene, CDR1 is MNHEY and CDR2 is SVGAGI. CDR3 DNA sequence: TGTGCCAGCAGTTACCGGCGGACAGGGCGGGACTATGGCTACACCTTC. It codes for CASSYRRTGRDYGYTF.

CDR3 DNA: TGTGCCAGCAGCTTACTCGGGATGGGTGAGCAGTACTTC. This translates into CASSLLGMGEQYF. This sequence joins TRBV7-2 and TRBJ2-7; D may be TRBD2 (5 bases). The V gene's germline CDR1 is SGHTA and CDR2 FQGNSA. The CDR3 runs 13 residues. The V gene lost 2 bases and the J gene lost 7 bases, with 12 bases spanning the gap.

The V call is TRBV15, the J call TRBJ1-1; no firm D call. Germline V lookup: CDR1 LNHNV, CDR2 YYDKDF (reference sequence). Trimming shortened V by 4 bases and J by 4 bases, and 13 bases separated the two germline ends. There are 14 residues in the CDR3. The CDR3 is CATSKVSTGTEAFF. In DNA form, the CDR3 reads TGTGCCACCAGCAAGGTCTCCACCGGCACTGAAGCTTTCTTT.

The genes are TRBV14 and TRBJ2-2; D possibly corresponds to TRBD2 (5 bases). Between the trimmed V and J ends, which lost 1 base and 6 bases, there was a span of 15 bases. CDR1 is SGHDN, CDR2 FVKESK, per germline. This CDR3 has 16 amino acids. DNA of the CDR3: TGTGCCAGCAGCCAAGCCGGGATGGTGGTGGCCGGGGAGCTGTTTTTT. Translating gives CASSQAGMVVAGELFF.

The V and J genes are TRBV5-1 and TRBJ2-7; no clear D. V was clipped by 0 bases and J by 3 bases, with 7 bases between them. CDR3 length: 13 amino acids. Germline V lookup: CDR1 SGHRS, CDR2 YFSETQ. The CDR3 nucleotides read TGCGCCAGCAGCTTGGGCCGAAACTACGAGCAGTACTTC. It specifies CASSLGRNYEQYF. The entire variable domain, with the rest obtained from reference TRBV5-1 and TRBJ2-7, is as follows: KAGVTQTPRYLIKTRGQQVTLSCSPISGHRSVSWYQQTPGQGLQFLFEYFSETQRNKGNFPGRFSGRQFSNSRSEMNVSTLELGDSALYLCASSLGRNYEQYFGPGTRLTVT.

In nucleotides, the CDR3 is TGTGCCAGCAGTGCGCGGGGCTATGGGGCCAACGTCCTGACTTTC. It specifies CASSARGYGANVLTF. This chain joins TRBV25-1 and TRBJ2-6; TRBD2 might be the D (6 bases). V was clipped by 4 bases and J by 3 bases, with 10 bases between them. CDR1 is MGHDK and CDR2 is SYGVNS in the germline V gene. The CDR3 has 15 amino acids.

Written as DNA, the CDR3 is TGTGCCAGCAGCCAAGACAGAACTAGCGGGGGCTTCTCCTACGAGCAGTACTTC. Translation gives CASSQDRTSGGFSYEQYF. The rearrangement links TRBV14 to TRBJ2-7; 11 bases line up with TRBD2. Germline V gene sequence: CDR1 SGHDN, CDR2 FVKESK. The V and J ends lost 0 bases and 0 bases, in that order; junction bases with no gene match: 7. This CDR3 is 18 amino acids long.